The 13 T cell receptor beta chains reported below all come from one sample, sequenced in a study of shared clonotypes between healthy human individuals. TCRdb's copy holds only in-frame clones and misses some; the assay was immunoSEQ multiplex PCR. The sample consists of approximately 470,000 clones, 81% of them appearing once. The specimen was PBMCs. Receptor source: a woman aged 35 to 49 in good health. Some clones in this sample may be carry-over from other donors' samples.

The rearrangement uses TRBV4-2 and TRBJ2-1, with 8 bases that match TRBD2. Germline V gene data show CDR1 as LGHNA and CDR2 as YNFKEQ. Germline trimming cut 5 bases from V and 8 bases from J; bases unmatched to any gene: 8. The CDR3 sequence is 14 residues long. The DNA for the CDR3 is TGTGCCAGCAGCTTAAGCGGGAGAGCGGATGAGCAGTTCTTC. It translates to CASSLSGRADEQFF.

The CDR3 loop is CASNRGGAVNTEAFF. The CDR3 DNA is TGTGCCAGTAATCGGGGGGGCGCAGTGAACACTGAAGCTTTCTTT. The chain uses TRBV19 and TRBJ1-1; D might be TRBD1 (6 bases). The germline CDR1 and CDR2 sequences are LNHDA and SQIVND (reference sequence). This CDR3 comprises 15 residues. The V gene lost 7 bases and the J gene lost 0 bases, with 15 bases spanning the gap.

The V and J genes are TRBV4-1 and TRBJ2-7; the match to TRBD2 covers 7 bases. Germline CDR1 is MGHRA and CDR2 is YSYEKL. There are 15 residues in the CDR3. V lost 4 bases to trimming and J lost 3 bases; unmatched junction nucleotides: 9. The DNA of the CDR3 is TGCGCCAGCAGCCTGGGGGGGGACCCCCTCTACGAGCAGTACTTC. As protein: CASSLGGDPLYEQYF.

About this clone itself: A far larger clone is only one base removed, so a read error is likely. The rearrangement joins TRBV28 to TRBJ2-5; no definite D call. The germline V gene encodes CDR1 MDHEN and CDR2 SYDVKM. Trimming pared 5 bases from V and 5 bases from J, leaving 12 bases between. This CDR3 is 13 amino acids long. The CDR3 loop is CASSPPPVETQYF. The CDR3 coding sequence is TGTGCCAGCAGTCCGCCTCCAGTTGAGACCCAGTACTTC.

The table lists this clone with a count of one. This chain connects TRBV10-2 to TRBJ1-4; D not certain. This CDR3 has 12 residues. V lost 9 bases and J 8 bases, leaving 13 bases between the germline ends. The germline V gene has CDR1 WSHSY and CDR2 SAAADI. The CDR3 reads CASLRPGEKLFF. The CDR3 nucleotides are TGCGCCAGTCTACGCCCGGGGGAAAAACTGTTTTTT.

Regarding this clone: A far larger clone is just one base off, so this is likely a read error. The gene calls are TRBV6-1 and TRBJ2-5, with 8 positions matching TRBD2. This CDR3 comprises 14 residues. Germline values: CDR1 MNHNS, CDR2 SASEGT. The J segment lost 4 bases and the V segment lost 8 bases, leaving 9 bases of the junction unmatched. In nucleotides, the CDR3 is TGTGCCAGCGTTCGAGCGGGAGTGGGAGAGACCCAGTACTTC. The encoded protein is CASVRAGVGETQYF.

The chain links TRBV7-2 to TRBJ2-7; possibly TRBD1 or TRBD2 for D (5 bases each). Germline loops: CDR1 SGHTA, CDR2 FQGNSA. Trimming took off 5 bases at V and 0 bases at J, with 14 bases between the two ends. The CDR3 is 15 residues long. The CDR3 sequence is CASSPGAAFSYEQYF. The DNA of the CDR3 is TGTGCCAGCAGCCCCGGGGCAGCCTTCTCCTACGAGCAGTACTTC.

This chain joins TRBV10-3 and TRBJ1-1; 8 bases fit TRBD1. The CDR3 sequence is 13 residues long. The trim removed 10 bases at V and 0 bases at J, leaving 4 bases unmatched. The germline CDR1 and CDR2 sequences are ENHRY and SYGVKD. The CDR3 DNA sequence: TGTGCCACCTACAGGGGGATGAACACTGAAGCTTTCTTT. Its translation is CATYRGMNTEAFF.

This chain joins TRBV5-6 and TRBJ1-1, with D uncertain. The V end lost 5 bases, the J end lost 6 bases, and 14 bases lay between the germline ends. The germline V gene encodes CDR1 SGHDT and CDR2 YYEEEE. The CDR3 spans 13 residues. In nucleotides, the CDR3 is TGTGCCAGCAGTTCTGGCTCGATGGCTGAAGCTTTCTTT. This translates into CASSSGSMAEAFF.

CDR3 sequence reads: CASSPRERPYEQYF. The CDR3 region has the DNA TGTGCCAGCAGTCCCCGGGAACGACCCTACGAGCAGTACTTC. The rearrangement links TRBV27 to TRBJ2-7; possibly TRBD2 for D (5 bases). Per the germline V gene, CDR1 is MNHEY and CDR2 is SMNVEV (reference sequence). Trimming removed 5 bases at V and 2 bases at J, with 13 bases between. This CDR3 contains 14 residues.

Comment on this clone: A far larger clone is only one base removed, so a read error is likely. This chain links TRBV7-6 with TRBJ2-3; TRBD1 matches at 7 bases. Germline CDR1 and CDR2: SGHVS and FNYEAQ. V dropped 5 bases and J dropped 2; count of bases not matched to a gene: 7. CDR3 size: 15 residues. CDR3 sequence (DNA): TGTGCCAGCAGCCCCCACAGGGGAACCACAGATACGCAGTATTTT. Protein sequence: CASSPHRGTTDTQYF.

Only one count was recorded for this clone. With a far larger clone one base away, a read error is the likely cause. The chain is built from TRBV4-1 and TRBJ1-1; D ambiguous. The V and J ends lost 1 base and 4 bases respectively, with 10 bases between them. The germline CDR1 and CDR2 sequences are MGHRA and YSYEKL. The CDR3 has 14 residues. The CDR3 coding sequence is TGCGCCAGCAGCCAAGTTAAGGGCGTCACTGAAGCTTTCTTT. This codes for CASSQVKGVTEAFF.

A note on this clone: The same CDR3 arises from other DNA sequences in this sample as well. The chain couples TRBV4-1 to TRBJ2-7, with 7 bases that match TRBD2. The CDR3 consists of 15 residues. The ends lost 4 bases at V and 1 base at J; junction bases unmatched: 7. The germline CDR1 and CDR2 sequences are MGHRA and YSYEKL. This CDR3 reads CASSRGRASSYEQYF. The DNA for the CDR3 is TGCGCCAGCAGCCGCGGGAGAGCCTCGTCCTACGAGCAGTACTTC.